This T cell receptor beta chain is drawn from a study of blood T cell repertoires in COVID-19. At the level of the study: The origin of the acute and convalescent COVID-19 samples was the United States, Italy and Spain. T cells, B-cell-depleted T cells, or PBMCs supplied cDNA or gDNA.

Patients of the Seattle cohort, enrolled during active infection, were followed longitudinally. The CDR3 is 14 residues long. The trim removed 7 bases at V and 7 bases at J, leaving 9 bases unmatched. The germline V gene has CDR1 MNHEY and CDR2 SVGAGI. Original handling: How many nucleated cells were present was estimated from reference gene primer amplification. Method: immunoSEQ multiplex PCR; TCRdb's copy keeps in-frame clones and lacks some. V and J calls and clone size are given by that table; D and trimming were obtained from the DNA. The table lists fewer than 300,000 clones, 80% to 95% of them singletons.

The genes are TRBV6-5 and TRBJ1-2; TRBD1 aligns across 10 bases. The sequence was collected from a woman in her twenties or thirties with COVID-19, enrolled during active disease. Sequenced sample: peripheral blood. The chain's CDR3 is CASNSDRGRSGYTF. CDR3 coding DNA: TGTGCCAGCAACTCTGACAGGGGGCGAAGTGGCTACACCTTC.